These T cell receptor beta chains were read from a single sample in a study of OX40 agonist ivuxolimab in advanced cancers. TCRdb's table, derived via immunoSEQ multiplex PCR, lists solely in-frame clones and lacks some. The sample contains tens of thousands of clones, around nine tenths of which appear only once. The sample in question was CD4+ or CD8+ T cells sorted from blood, obtained in a trial of the OX40 agonist ivuxolimab. Receptors were obtained from an adult with an advanced solid tumor such as melanoma, head and neck, liver or kidney cancer. Each CDR3 is given with its conserved first and last residue. A D gene is named only where the DNA matches it firmly. Expanded clones get a size class; other rows say once, few or many, or leave the size out.

v_gene: TRBV6-6; d_gene: NA; abundance: few; j_gene: TRBJ1-5; CDR3nt: TGTGCCAGCAGTACCGTGGGAGGCGATCAGCCCCAGCATTTT; CDR3aa: CASSTVGGDQPQHF
v_gene: TRBV6-5; d_gene: TRBD1; abundance: NA; j_gene: TRBJ1-6; CDR3nt: TGTGCCAGCAGTCGACAGGGGGTGGTGTCACCCCTCCACTTT; CDR3aa: CASSRQGVVSPLHF
v_gene: TRBV14; d_gene: NA; abundance: NA; j_gene: TRBJ2-7; CDR3nt: TGTGCCAGCAGCCAAGAAGTTACCTACGAGCAGTACTTC; CDR3aa: CASSQEVTYEQYF
v_gene: TRBV11-2; d_gene: NA; abundance: once; j_gene: TRBJ1-1; CDR3nt: TGTGCCAGCAGCTTTGGTTGGGAGAACACTGAAGCTTTCTTT; CDR3aa: CASSFGWENTEAFF
v_gene: TRBV30; d_gene: NA; abundance: NA; j_gene: TRBJ1-1; CDR3nt: TGTGCCTGGAGTGTACAGAGAAACACTGAAGCTTTCTTT; CDR3aa: CAWSVQRNTEAFF
v_gene: TRBV5-1; d_gene: NA; abundance: NA; j_gene: TRBJ2-3; CDR3nt: TGCGCCAGCAGCTTGACCACTGCGGATACGCAGTATTTT; CDR3aa: CASSLTTADTQYF
v_gene: TRBV29-1; d_gene: NA; abundance: few; j_gene: TRBJ1-5; CDR3nt: TGCAGCGTTGAAGCTAGTCCGGGTCAGCCCCAGCATTTT; CDR3aa: CSVEASPGQPQHF
v_gene: TRBV5-1; d_gene: TRBD2; abundance: NA; j_gene: TRBJ2-1; CDR3nt: TGCGCCAGCAGCTTGGCTGTGGGAGGGATCTCTGAGCAGTTCTTC; CDR3aa: CASSLAVGGISEQFF
v_gene: TRBV27; d_gene: NA; abundance: many; j_gene: TRBJ2-6; CDR3nt: TGTGCCAGCAGTTTGGGGGGCGGGGCCAACGTCCTGACTTTC; CDR3aa: CASSLGGGANVLTF
v_gene: TRBV18; d_gene: NA; abundance: NA; j_gene: TRBJ1-4; CDR3nt: TGTGCCAGCTCACCGGAGGAGTTAGGAAAACTGTTTTTT; CDR3aa: CASSPEELGKLFF
v_gene: TRBV12-2; d_gene: NA; abundance: NA; j_gene: TRBJ2-1; CDR3nt: TGTGCAAGTCGCTTGGGGGTATGGGAGGTAACAGTCGACTCCTACAATGAGCAGTTCTTC; CDR3aa: CASRLGVWEVTVDSYNEQFF
v_gene: TRBV7-8; d_gene: TRBD2; abundance: NA; j_gene: TRBJ2-4; CDR3nt: TGTGCCAGCAGCCCGAGCGGGAGGGCCGGGGTGGCGGCCAAAAACATTCAGTACTTC; CDR3aa: CASSPSGRAGVAAKNIQYF
v_gene: TRBV12-5; d_gene: TRBD1; abundance: NA; j_gene: TRBJ1-1; CDR3nt: TGTGCTAGTGGTCCGACAGGGTCCGCCACTGAAGCTTTCTTT; CDR3aa: CASGPTGSATEAFF
v_gene: TRBV19; d_gene: NA; abundance: NA; j_gene: TRBJ2-7; CDR3nt: TGTGCCAGTACCCCCGACGGGGCTCGCGAGCAGTACTTC; CDR3aa: CASTPDGAREQYF
v_gene: TRBV30; d_gene: NA; abundance: NA; j_gene: TRBJ2-5; CDR3nt: TGTGCCTGGGGCACCAACCAAGAGACCCAGTACTTC; CDR3aa: CAWGTNQETQYF
v_gene: TRBV30; d_gene: NA; abundance: NA; j_gene: TRBJ1-3; CDR3nt: TGTGCCTGGAGGACAGTCTCTGGAAACACCATATATTTT; CDR3aa: CAWRTVSGNTIYF
v_gene: TRBV30; d_gene: NA; abundance: NA; j_gene: TRBJ1-2; CDR3nt: TGTGCCTGGACCGCAAACTATGGCTACACCTTC; CDR3aa: CAWTANYGYTF
v_gene: TRBV27; d_gene: NA; abundance: NA; j_gene: TRBJ2-5; CDR3nt: TGTGCCAGCAGCCATAGGTTGGGAGAGACCCAGTACTTC; CDR3aa: CASSHRLGETQYF
v_gene: TRBV9; d_gene: NA; abundance: NA; j_gene: TRBJ2-2; CDR3nt: TGTGCCAGCAGCGTAGCGTCCGGGGAGCTGTTTTTT; CDR3aa: CASSVASGELFF
v_gene: TRBV27; d_gene: TRBD1; abundance: NA; j_gene: TRBJ2-7; CDR3nt: TGTGCCAGCAGTACCCGACAGGGACCCTCCGACGAGCAGTACTTC; CDR3aa: CASSTRQGPSDEQYF
v_gene: TRBV4-1; d_gene: NA; abundance: few; j_gene: TRBJ2-2; CDR3nt: TGCGCCAGCAGCCAAGATATGCGTCAGGCCGGGGAGCTGTTTTTT; CDR3aa: CASSQDMRQAGELFF
v_gene: TRBV5-1; d_gene: TRBD2; abundance: NA; j_gene: TRBJ2-1; CDR3nt: TGCGCCAGCAGCTGGGGGTCTAGCGGGGCATACAATGAGCAGTTCTTC; CDR3aa: CASSWGSSGAYNEQFF
v_gene: TRBV6-1; d_gene: TRBD1; abundance: NA; j_gene: TRBJ1-4; CDR3nt: TGTGCCAGCAGTGAAGCGCCGGGACAGGGACTAGAAAAACTGTTTTTT; CDR3aa: CASSEAPGQGLEKLFF
v_gene: TRBV19; d_gene: NA; abundance: NA; j_gene: TRBJ2-1; CDR3nt: TGTGCCAGTAAAGAGACAGGGAGGAGTGAGCAGTTCTTC; CDR3aa: CASKETGRSEQFF
v_gene: TRBV10-3; d_gene: NA; abundance: once; j_gene: TRBJ1-1; CDR3nt: TGTGCCATCAGGGAGGGAGAAAACACTGAAGCTTTCTTT; CDR3aa: CAIREGENTEAFF
v_gene: TRBV6-6; d_gene: TRBD2; abundance: NA; j_gene: TRBJ2-7; CDR3nt: TGTGCCAGCAGAGGGACGGGAGGGCCACGGGAGCAGTACTTC; CDR3aa: CASRGTGGPREQYF
v_gene: TRBV18; d_gene: NA; abundance: NA; j_gene: TRBJ2-3; CDR3nt: TGTGCCAGCTCGCCGAGGCCTAGCACAGATACGCAGTATTTT; CDR3aa: CASSPRPSTDTQYF
v_gene: TRBV23-1; d_gene: NA; abundance: NA; j_gene: TRBJ1-4; CDR3nt: TGCGCCAGCAGTCAATCGACCGTAGATGAAAAACTGTTTTTT; CDR3aa: CASSQSTVDEKLFF
v_gene: TRBV7-9; d_gene: NA; abundance: NA; j_gene: TRBJ2-2; CDR3nt: TGTGCCAGCAGCTTAGCGAGGCAGGCCAATACCGGGGAGCTGTTTTTT; CDR3aa: CASSLARQANTGELFF
v_gene: TRBV18; d_gene: TRBD1; abundance: NA; j_gene: TRBJ1-2; CDR3nt: TGTGCCAGCTCACCCGGGACAGGGAACTATGGCTACACCTTC; CDR3aa: CASSPGTGNYGYTF
v_gene: TRBV7-2; d_gene: NA; abundance: few; j_gene: TRBJ2-1; CDR3nt: TGTGCCAGCAGCCTACAGCCACTGCCCTACAATGAGCAGTTCTTC; CDR3aa: CASSLQPLPYNEQFF
v_gene: TRBV13; d_gene: NA; abundance: once; j_gene: TRBJ2-5; CDR3nt: TGTGCCAGCAGCTTAGTGTCTGGAGAGACCCAGTACTTC; CDR3aa: CASSLVSGETQYF
v_gene: TRBV9; d_gene: TRBD2; abundance: NA; j_gene: TRBJ2-5; CDR3nt: TGTGCCAGCAGCGTAGCCCCGACTAGCGGACAAGAGACCCAGTACTTC; CDR3aa: CASSVAPTSGQETQYF
v_gene: TRBV29-1; d_gene: NA; abundance: NA; j_gene: TRBJ1-5; CDR3nt: TGCAGCGTCGGCGACAGGAGCAATCAGCCCCAGCATTTT; CDR3aa: CSVGDRSNQPQHF
v_gene: TRBV6-4; d_gene: NA; abundance: NA; j_gene: TRBJ2-1; CDR3nt: TGTGCCAGCAGTTTCACTAGCCCGGCTAATGAGCAGTTCTTC; CDR3aa: CASSFTSPANEQFF
v_gene: TRBV6-5; d_gene: TRBD2; abundance: NA; j_gene: TRBJ2-1; CDR3nt: TGTGCCAGCAGTAGCGGGGGGTCCTACAATGAGCAGTTCTTC; CDR3aa: CASSSGGSYNEQFF
v_gene: TRBV7-9; d_gene: NA; abundance: NA; j_gene: TRBJ2-7; CDR3nt: TGTGCCAGCCGGGACCCCGCTGTACGGGGGCAGTACTTC; CDR3aa: CASRDPAVRGQYF
v_gene: TRBV19; d_gene: TRBD1; abundance: few; j_gene: TRBJ2-6; CDR3nt: TGTGCCAGTAGTATTGACAGGGGCGCAGTTCTCTCTGGGGCCAACGTCCTGACTTTC; CDR3aa: CASSIDRGAVLSGANVLTF
v_gene: TRBV5-1; d_gene: TRBD1; abundance: NA; j_gene: TRBJ2-2; CDR3nt: TGCGCCAGCAGCTTGGAAGGACAGGTTAACACCGGGGAGCTGTTTTTT; CDR3aa: CASSLEGQVNTGELFF
v_gene: TRBV29-1; d_gene: NA; abundance: NA; j_gene: TRBJ2-5; CDR3nt: TGCAGCGTTTTTGCAGGGTCGCATAGGGATGGACAGTACTTC; CDR3aa: CSVFAGSHRDGQYF
v_gene: TRBV9; d_gene: TRBD2; abundance: NA; j_gene: TRBJ2-3; CDR3nt: TGTGCCAGCAGTTCTAGCGGGAGGGGCACAGATACGCAGTATTTT; CDR3aa: CASSSSGRGTDTQYF
v_gene: TRBV20-1; d_gene: NA; abundance: NA; j_gene: TRBJ2-1; CDR3nt: TGCAGTGCTAGGTTGGGGGGCGAGCAGTTCTTC; CDR3aa: CSARLGGEQFF
v_gene: TRBV2; d_gene: NA; abundance: once; j_gene: TRBJ2-2; CDR3nt: TGTGCCAGCAGTGAACAGGGATCGAACACCGGGGAGCTGTTTTTT; CDR3aa: CASSEQGSNTGELFF
v_gene: TRBV9; d_gene: NA; abundance: NA; j_gene: TRBJ2-3; CDR3nt: TGTGCCAGCAGCGTAGGCATTACAACAGGGATGCAGTATTTT; CDR3aa: CASSVGITTGMQYF
v_gene: TRBV2; d_gene: NA; abundance: NA; j_gene: TRBJ1-5; CDR3nt: TGTGCCAGCAGTGAAGGACAGACTAGCAATCAGCCCCAGCATTTT; CDR3aa: CASSEGQTSNQPQHF
v_gene: TRBV4-3; d_gene: NA; abundance: NA; j_gene: TRBJ2-3; CDR3nt: TGCGCCAGCAGCCAAGAAAAGCGGAGCACAGATACGCAGTATTTT; CDR3aa: CASSQEKRSTDTQYF
v_gene: TRBV4-3; d_gene: NA; abundance: NA; j_gene: TRBJ2-2; CDR3nt: TGCGCCAGCAGCCAAGAGGACCAAGTTGGCGGGGAGCTGTTTTTT; CDR3aa: CASSQEDQVGGELFF